There are many counts of the clone carrying this T cell receptor beta chain. Its antigen is unidentified. Healthy Caucasians from Russia aged roughly 6 to 90 served as donors. This sample was taken from a study of blood T cells in healthy people across ages. Regarding the study as a whole: Any conclusive comparison of naive versus antigen-experienced cells was prevented by using unsorted PBMCs. Lack of knowledge of donor CMV status possibly confounded expanded clonotype changes.

A second PCR of roughly 7 to 11 cycles used a sample-barcoded 5' primer and a J-beta primer mix. TCRdb independently ran MiXCR on the 5' RACE reads; one entry per CDR3 protein. The sample records more than 1,400,000 distinct CDR3 sequences, about 40% being singletons. CDR3 length: 13 amino acids. Trimming removed 7 bases from V and 0 bases from J; junction bases left unmatched: 3. CDR1 is SQVTM, CDR2 ANQGSEA, per germline. This clonotype originated in a woman aged 18-29 years in good health. V and J are TRBV29-1 and TRBJ2-3, with TRBD1 identical over 8 bases. Sequencing input: blood. DNA for the CDR3: TGCAGCGCAGGACAGGGTAGCACAGATACGCAGTATTTT. It translates to CSAGQGSTDTQYF.